This T cell receptor (beta chain) was found in a study of shared clonotypes between healthy human individuals. Study in general: Used for every donor were three CD4 naive, three CD4 memory, two CD8 naive and one CD8 memory plate.

Germline V gene data show CDR1 as MDHEN and CDR2 as SYDVKM. The trim removed 5 bases at V and 7 bases at J, leaving 6 bases unmatched. The length of the CDR3 is 15 residues. Donors were Caucasian adults residing in Nashville, Tennessee, USA. Every subset had its genomic DNA shared out evenly among several immunoSEQ plates. TCRdb's table, derived via immunoSEQ multiplex PCR, lists solely in-frame clones and lacks some. The table has approximately 720,000 clones, about two thirds seen once; the top ten hold roughly 1.8%. The specimen sequenced was memory CD4+ T cells sorted from blood. The subset: CD45RA-negative fraction. The sequence was obtained from a woman in her twenties or thirties in good health. The chain couples TRBV28 to TRBJ1-6, with 9 bases aligning to TRBD1. CDR3 sequence: CASSPRGQGNSPLHF. CDR3 nucleotide sequence: TGTGCCAGCAGTCCCCGAGGACAGGGGAATTCACCCCTCCACTTT. Full variable domain (outside the CDR3, taken from reference TRBV28 and TRBJ1-6): DVKVTQSSRYLVKRTGEKVFLECVQDMDHENMFWYRQDPGLGLRLIYFSYDVKMKEKGDIPEGYSVSREKKERFSLILESASTNQTSMYLCASSPRGQGNSPLHFGNGTRLTVT.